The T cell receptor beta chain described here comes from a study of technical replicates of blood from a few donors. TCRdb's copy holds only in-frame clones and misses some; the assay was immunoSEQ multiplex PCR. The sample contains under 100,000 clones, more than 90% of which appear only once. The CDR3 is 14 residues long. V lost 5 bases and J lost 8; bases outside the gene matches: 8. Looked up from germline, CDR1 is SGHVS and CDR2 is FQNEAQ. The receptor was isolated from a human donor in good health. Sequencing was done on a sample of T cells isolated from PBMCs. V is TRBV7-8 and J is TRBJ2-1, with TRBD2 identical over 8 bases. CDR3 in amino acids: CASSITGRGDEQFF. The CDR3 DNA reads TGTGCCAGCAGCATAACCGGGAGGGGTGATGAGCAGTTCTTC.